This T cell receptor (beta chain) originates from a study of identical twins. General study results and limits: Its conclusions, products of cross-sectional statistical analysis, did not come from following the same donors. Abundant cord blood beta clonotypes carried fewer insertions; memory repertoires showed none.

Template switching (which added a universal primer site) was used, and cDNA carried unique molecular identifiers. MiXCR was run by TCRdb on the 5' RACE reads, yielding one entry per CDR3 protein. The sample yields a few hundred thousand distinct CDR3 sequences, roughly 9.5% seen once. Trimming took 2 bases from V and 7 from J, leaving 9 bases between them. Looked up from germline, CDR1 is SEHNR and CDR2 is FQNEAQ (reference sequence). The CDR3 is 13 amino acids. On this clonotype itself: Its antigen is unidentified.

These records were also assigned to another study, of yellow fever vaccine responses in identical twins.

The chain combines TRBV7-9 with TRBJ2-1; no definite D call. Source material: PBMCs. The origin of this receptor is a woman under 30 in good health. The DNA for the CDR3 is TGTGCCAGCAGCTTAAAGGCTAGGAATGAGCAGTTCTTC. The encoded protein is CASSLKARNEQFF.